This T cell receptor (beta chain) was sequenced during a study of T-cell reconstitution after alpha-beta-depleted transplantation in children. The CDR3 length is 15 residues. V lost 0 bases, J lost 3 bases, and 3 bases stayed unmatched. From germline, CDR1 is SGHTA and CDR2 FQGNSA. The TCRbeta library incorporated unique molecular identifiers. TCRdb re-called the PCR reads through MiXCR, storing one row per CDR3 protein. The sample carries some 290,000 distinct CDR3 sequences, approximately 9.6% recorded once. The clonotype was recovered from a human donor who donated a stem cell graft to a child with SCID. The rearrangement links TRBV7-2 to TRBJ2-7; 9 positions agree with TRBD1. Material: PBMCs from the stem cell graft donor, obtained from the stem cell graft. CDR3: CASSLARDRVYEQYF. The CDR3, as DNA: TGTGCCAGCAGCTTAGCGCGGGACAGGGTCTACGAGCAGTACTTC.